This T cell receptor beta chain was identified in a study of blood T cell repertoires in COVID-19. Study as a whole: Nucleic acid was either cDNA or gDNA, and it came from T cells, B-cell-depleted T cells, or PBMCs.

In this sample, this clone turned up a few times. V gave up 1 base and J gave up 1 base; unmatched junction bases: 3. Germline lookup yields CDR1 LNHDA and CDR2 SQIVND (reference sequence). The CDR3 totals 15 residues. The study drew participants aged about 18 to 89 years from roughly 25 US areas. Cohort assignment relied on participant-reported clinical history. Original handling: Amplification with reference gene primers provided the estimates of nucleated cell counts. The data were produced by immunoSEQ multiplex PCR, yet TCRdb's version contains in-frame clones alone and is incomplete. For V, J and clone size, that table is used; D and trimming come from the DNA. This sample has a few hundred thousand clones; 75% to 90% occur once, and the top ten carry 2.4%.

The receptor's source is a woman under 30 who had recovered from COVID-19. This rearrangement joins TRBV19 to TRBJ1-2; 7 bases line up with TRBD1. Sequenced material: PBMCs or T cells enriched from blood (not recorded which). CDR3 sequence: CASSIVGTVNYGYTF. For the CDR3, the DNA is TGTGCCAGTAGTATAGTTGGGACAGTTAACTATGGCTACACCTTC.